These 10 T cell receptor beta chains share one sample of origin, sequenced in a study of blood T cell repertoires in COVID-19. The data were produced by immunoSEQ multiplex PCR, yet TCRdb's version contains in-frame clones alone and is incomplete. The sample includes about 160,000 clones, over 70% seen only once; the top ten take less than 4%. Sequencing used PBMCs or T cells enriched from blood (not recorded which). The receptors stem from a woman between 45 and 60 years old in a cohort exposed to, infected with or recovered from COVID-19 (not recorded which).

This clone was seen a single time. V gene TRBV10-3 combines with J gene TRBJ2-3; TRBD2 matches at 13 bases. The trim removed 0 bases at V and 5 bases at J, leaving 5 bases unmatched. CDR1 is ENHRY and CDR2 is SYGVKD in the germline V gene. CDR3 length: 17 amino acids. This CDR3 is CAISESTSGGAGDTQYF. Here the CDR3 DNA reads TGTGCCATCAGTGAGTCAACTAGCGGGGGGGCCGGAGATACGCAGTATTTT.

The V and J genes are TRBV6-1 and TRBJ2-3; perhaps TRBD2 as D (6 bases). This CDR3 has 15 residues. Trimming took off 0 bases at V and 6 bases at J, with 13 bases between the two ends. CDR1 MNHNS and CDR2 SASEGT come from the germline V gene. CDR3 amino acids: CASSEAGGGVDTQYF. CDR3 sequence (DNA): TGTGCCAGCAGTGAAGCCGGCGGAGGGGTTGATACGCAGTATTTT.

The chain uses TRBV19 and TRBJ1-5; 8 bases agree with TRBD1. The length of the CDR3 is 16 residues. The ends lost 7 bases at V and 5 bases at J; junction bases unmatched: 13. CDR1 is LNHDA, CDR2 SQIVND, per germline (reference sequence). CDR3 nucleotide sequence: TGTGCCAGTACCCGAGCCCAGGGGGCGCATTATCAGCCCCAGCATTTT. Its protein is CASTRAQGAHYQPQHF.

V usage is TRBV10-3 and J usage is TRBJ1-4; D might be TRBD1 (6 bases). The CDR3 loop spans 14 amino acids. V was trimmed by 11 bases and J by 3 bases, leaving 16 bases between them. Germline V CDR1 and CDR2: ENHRY, SYGVKD. CDR3 residues: CAVDGGPPNEKLFF. CDR3 DNA: TGTGCCGTCGATGGGGGCCCACCTAATGAAAAACTGTTTTTT.

The rearrangement uses TRBV10-3 and TRBJ2-5; TRBD2 matches at 11 bases. This CDR3 is built from 15 residues. Trimming took 3 bases from V and 4 from J; bases not matched to a gene: 4. Germline lookup yields CDR1 ENHRY and CDR2 SYGVKD. DNA for the CDR3: TGTGCCATCAGTGATCGCGGACTAGCGGGAGAGACCCAGTACTTC. Encoded protein: CAISDRGLAGETQYF.

V is TRBV4-3 and J is TRBJ2-3, with TRBD2 identical over 9 bases. V lost 0 bases, J lost 5 bases, and 12 bases stayed unmatched. This CDR3 is built from 18 residues. CDR1 and CDR2 (germline): LGHNA, YSLEER. In DNA, the CDR3 is TGCGCCAGCAGCCAAGACTCCCCATTGGGAGCGGGGGGAGATACGCAGTATTTT. Protein: CASSQDSPLGAGGDTQYF.

This CDR3 is CASSARRGSYNEQFF. Written as DNA, the CDR3 is TGTGCCAGCAGCGCGCGTCGGGGGTCCTACAATGAGCAGTTCTTC. The chain recombines TRBV9 with TRBJ2-1; D may be TRBD2 (6 bases). The germline V and J ends were trimmed by 3 bases and 1 base, with 11 bases remaining between them. The germline CDR1 and CDR2 sequences are SGDLS and YYNGEE. This CDR3 is 15 amino acids long.

This sequence joins TRBV6-2 or TRBV6-3 and TRBJ2-3; 8 positions match TRBD1. Germline V gene lookup returns CDR1 MNHEY and CDR2 SVGEGT. The J segment lost 4 bases and the V segment lost 0 bases, leaving 6 bases of the junction unmatched. CDR3 length: 16 residues. CDR3 coding DNA: TGTGCCAGCAGTTACTCGAGTCAGGGGGCCGCAGATACGCAGTATTTT. Protein product: CASSYSSQGAADTQYF.

The chain links TRBV6-5 to TRBJ1-3; D remains ambiguous. The CDR3 consists of 14 residues. In germline, CDR1 is MNHEY, CDR2 SVGAGI. V lost 2 bases, J lost 1 base, and 6 bases lay in between. Here the CDR3 reads CASSYADSGNTIYF. CDR3 nucleotide sequence: TGTGCCAGCAGTTACGCGGATTCTGGAAACACCATATATTTT.

The gene calls are TRBV19 and TRBJ2-7; TRBD2 might be the D (6 bases). In germline, CDR1 is LNHDA, CDR2 SQIVND (reference sequence). The V end was cut by 3 bases, the J end by 2 bases, with 14 bases between. CDR3 size: 15 residues. CDR3 protein: CASSMKAGDTYEQYF. The CDR3 DNA follows: TGTGCCAGTAGTATGAAAGCGGGTGATACCTACGAGCAGTACTTC. Based on the CDR3 plus reference TRBV19 and TRBJ2-7, the full variable domain is DGGITQSPKYLFRKEGQNVTLSCEQNLNHDAMYWYRQDPGQGLRLIYYSQIVNDFQKGDIAEGYSVSREKKESFPLTVTSAQKNPTAFYLCASSMKAGDTYEQYFGPGTRLTVT.